This T cell receptor (beta chain) was sequenced in a study of blood T cell repertoires in COVID-19. Study context: Spain, Italy and the United States supplied samples that represented acute and convalescent COVID-19.

Germline V gene sequence: CDR1 SGHRS, CDR2 YFSETQ. V dropped 4 bases and J dropped 6 bases, with 13 bases sitting between them. This CDR3 spans 13 amino acids. Per the authors' pipeline: Estimation of nucleated cell counts relied on the amplification of reference gene primers. Repertoires were generated with immunoSEQ multiplex PCR, while TCRdb's copy carries only in-frame clones and drops some. V, J and clone size reflect that table, while D and trimming were determined from the DNA. The profile covers over 250,000 clones, with about 85% appearing a single time and about an eighth taken by the ten largest.

This chain uses TRBV5-1 with TRBJ1-2, with D perhaps matching TRBD1 (6 bases). What was sequenced was peripheral blood. This TCR derives from a human donor in a cohort sampled during active COVID-19. The CDR3 nucleotides read TGCGCCAGCAGCCGGGACACGACGGATGGCTACACCTTC. Amino acids: CASSRDTTDGYTF.